This passage covers 10 T cell receptor beta chains from one sample sequenced in a study of T-cell memory formation after mild COVID-19. MiXCR, run by TCRdb on the 5' RACE reads, gives a single entry per CDR3 protein. Seen here are approximately 300,000 distinct CDR3 sequences, more than 15% observed once, and the top ten hold approximately 23%. The sequenced material came from PBMCs or a T cell subset sorted from them (not recorded which). Every receptor here comes from a man younger than 30 who had mild COVID-19 (a few samples of this study predate the infection). Cell type and time point are not known.

The DNA for the CDR3 is TGTGCCAGCAGCCCATGGGAGGCAAGGCAGACTGAAGCTTTCTTT. It codes for CASSPWEARQTEAFF. The chain recombines TRBV3-1 with TRBJ1-1; D remains unclear. Trimming took 4 bases from V and 5 from J, leaving 17 bases between them. The CDR3 is 15 amino acids. CDR1 LGHDT and CDR2 YNNKEL come from the germline V gene (reference sequence).

The sample holds a few counts of this clonotype. The J gene is TRBJ2-7, the V gene TRBV7-9; TRBD2 matches at 8 bases. Germline V gene sequence: CDR1 SEHNR, CDR2 FQNEAQ (reference sequence). The junction had 10 bases not matched to a gene; V was cut back by 5 bases and J by 1 base. This CDR3 has 16 residues. This CDR3 is CASSPRGVGFSYEQYV. CDR3 nucleotide sequence: TGTGCCAGCAGCCCGCGGGGGGTTGGATTTTCCTACGAGCAGTACGTC.

The V and J genes are TRBV6-1 and TRBJ2-2; 12 nucleotides match TRBD1. The CDR3 has 15 amino acids. After removal of 6 bases from V and 7 bases from J, the junction contained 6 bases not matched to a gene. The germline V gene encodes CDR1 MNHNS and CDR2 SASEGT. CDR3 amino acids: CASSRDRGHSGELFF. CDR3 nucleotide sequence: TGTGCCAGCAGCCGGGACAGGGGGCATAGCGGGGAGCTGTTTTTT.

The genes are TRBV9 and TRBJ2-5, with D uncertain. The ends were cut back, 0 bases at V and 3 bases at J, with 9 bases in the middle. The CDR3 has 14 amino acids. Per germline, CDR1 SGDLS and CDR2 YYNGEE. This CDR3 is CASSVGPFEETQYF. The CDR3 nucleotides are TGTGCCAGCAGCGTAGGTCCATTTGAAGAGACCCAGTACTTC.

This clonotype has just a few counts. The chain couples TRBV7-9 to TRBJ2-3; 8 bases agree with TRBD1. Losses at the gene ends were 5 bases for V and 2 bases for J; bases not matched to a gene: 6. There are 15 residues in the CDR3. Germline CDR1 is SEHNR and CDR2 is FQNEAQ (reference sequence). The CDR3 region is CASSPRQGSTDTQYF. CDR3 sequence (DNA): TGTGCCAGCAGCCCCCGACAGGGGTCCACAGATACGCAGTATTTT.

The V and J genes are TRBV27 and TRBJ2-7; TRBD2 matches at 8 bases. CDR3 length: 14 amino acids. V lost 3 bases, J lost 4 bases, and 5 bases stayed unmatched. Germline CDR1 and CDR2: MNHEY and SMNVEV (reference sequence). CDR3 coding DNA: TGTGCCAGCAGTTTGTTAGCGGGGTCTTACGAGCAGTACTTC. As protein: CASSLLAGSYEQYF.

The V gene is TRBV5-1, the J gene TRBJ1-2; maybe TRBD1 (6 bases). The ends were cut back, 0 bases at V and 6 bases at J, with 12 bases in the middle. This CDR3 has 14 amino acids. Looked up from germline, CDR1 is SGHRS and CDR2 is YFSETQ. The CDR3 reads CASSLARRGDGYTF. For the CDR3, the DNA is TGCGCCAGCAGCTTGGCCCGAAGGGGGGATGGCTACACCTTC.

The chain employs TRBV7-9 and TRBJ1-4; the D is unclear. This CDR3 spans 14 amino acids. Germline V gene data show CDR1 as SEHNR and CDR2 as FQNEAQ (reference sequence). V gave up 2 bases and J gave up 7 bases, with 11 bases separating them. CDR3 amino acids: CASSLSQSSEKLFF. The CDR3 nucleotides read TGTGCCAGCAGCTTATCTCAGAGTAGTGAAAAACTGTTTTTT.

This chain links TRBV19 with TRBJ2-1; 7 nucleotides align to TRBD1. The ends lost 1 base at V and 7 bases at J; junction bases unmatched: 13. CDR3 length equals 17 residues. Looked up from germline, CDR1 is LNHDA and CDR2 is SQIVND (reference sequence). The CDR3 nucleotides read TGTGCCAGTAGTATAGGTGCTTTACAGGGGCTGGGAAATGAGCAGTTCTTC. Translating it yields CASSIGALQGLGNEQFF.

The rearrangement links TRBV12-3 or TRBV12-4 to TRBJ2-3; 9 bases map to TRBD1. There are 16 residues in the CDR3. J was trimmed by 2 bases and V by 6 bases; bases with no gene match: 9. DNA of the CDR3: TGTGCCAGCAGCACCGCCGGGACAGGGCACACAGATACGCAGTATTTT. Amino acids: CASSTAGTGHTDTQYF.